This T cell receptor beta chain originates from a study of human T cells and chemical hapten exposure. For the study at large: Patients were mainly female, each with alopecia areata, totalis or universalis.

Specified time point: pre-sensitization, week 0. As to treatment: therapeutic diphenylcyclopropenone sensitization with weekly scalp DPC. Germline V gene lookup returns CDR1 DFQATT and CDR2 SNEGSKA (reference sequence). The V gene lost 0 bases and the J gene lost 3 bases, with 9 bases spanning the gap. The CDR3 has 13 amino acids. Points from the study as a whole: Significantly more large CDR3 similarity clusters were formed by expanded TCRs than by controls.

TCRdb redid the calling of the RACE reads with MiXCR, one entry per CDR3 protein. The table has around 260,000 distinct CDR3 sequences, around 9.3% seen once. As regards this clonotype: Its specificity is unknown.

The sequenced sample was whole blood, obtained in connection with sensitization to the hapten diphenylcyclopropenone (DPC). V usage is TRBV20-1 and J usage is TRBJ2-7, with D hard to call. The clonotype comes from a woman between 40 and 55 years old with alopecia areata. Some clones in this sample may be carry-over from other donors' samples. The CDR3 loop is CSARDVTDYEQYF. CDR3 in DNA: TGCAGTGCTAGAGATGTAACCGACTACGAGCAGTACTTC.